This TCR beta chain comes out of a study of shared clonotypes between healthy human individuals. The CDR3 length is 17 residues. The V gene's germline CDR1 is ENHRY and CDR2 SYGVKD. V was pared by 0 bases and J by 2 bases, with 6 bases of the junction left unmatched. About this clone itself: Its target is not known.

As handled by the study authors: Junction-only sequences produced by ImmunoSEQ had no quality scores, so filtering differed. The assay was immunoSEQ multiplex PCR, and TCRdb's table has in-frame clones only and misses some. V, J and clone size derive from that table, while D and trimming were established from the DNA sequence. The table records about half a million clones, 79% of them present only once. Tens of millions of PBMCs supplied genomic DNA for unsorted samples. Study-wide findings and caveats: Few donors restricted represented genetic and exposure-history diversity. Researchers sampled blood only, noting tissue repertoires likely differ.

The chain carries TRBV10-3 and TRBJ1-3; 8 bases are shared with TRBD1. This TCR was sampled from a woman aged 40 to 49 in good health. Some clones in this sample may be carry-over from other donors' samples. The sequenced material came from PBMCs. The CDR3 nucleotides are TGTGCCATCAGTGAGTCGAACTCGGACAGGGCTGGAAACACCATATATTTT. Translated: CAISESNSDRAGNTIYF.